These T cell receptor beta chains were read from a single sample in a study of T cell repertoires in cytomegalovirus infection. TCRdb processed the reads anew with MiXCR; each CDR3 protein has one entry. The table records 71,000 or so distinct CDR3 sequences, approximately 20% of them present only once. No cognate antigen is known for these TCRs. Sequenced here: CD8+ T cells from cultured PBMCs, sampled from culture after CMV antigen stimulation. The receptors derive from a human donor in good health (CMV status not recorded). Some clones in this sample may be carry-over from other donors' samples. The CDR3 runs from the conserved cysteine through the conserved F or W. A D gene is named only where the DNA matches it firmly. Clone size is given for some rows only: seen once, a few or many times, or a class if the clone is expanded.

abundance,j_gene,d_gene,v_gene,CDR3nt,CDR3aa
few,TRBJ1-4,NA,TRBV6-6,TGTGCCAGCAGTCTCAAGTCCACTAATGAAAAACTGTTTTTT,CASSLKSTNEKLFF
NA,TRBJ1-5,NA,TRBV27,TGTGCCAGCAGTTTCAGTTCGGCAAGCAATCAGCCCCAGCATTTT,CASSFSSASNQPQHF
NA,TRBJ2-1,TRBD1,TRBV5-4,TGTGCCAGCAGCTTAGGCCAACAGGGGCACTACAATGAGCAGTTCTTC,CASSLGQQGHYNEQFF
NA,TRBJ2-1,NA,TRBV7-6,TGTGCCAGCAGCTTCTGGGGCCCGAACAATGAGCAGTTCTTC,CASSFWGPNNEQFF
NA,TRBJ1-2,NA,TRBV7-2,TGTGCCAGCAGCCTGAGGCGGGGAGGTGGGATAGTGGATGGCTACACCTTC,CASSLRRGGGIVDGYTF
NA,TRBJ2-4,TRBD1,TRBV12-3/TRBV12-4,TGTGCCAGCAGTTTTTTGGGACAGGGGGTCCTGGGTCCTCAGTACTTC,CASSFLGQGVLGPQYF
NA,TRBJ2-5,NA,TRBV7-9,TGTGCACTAAACCCCCTGGTAGAGACCCAGTACTTC,CALNPLVETQYF
NA,TRBJ2-7,NA,TRBV6-2/TRBV6-3,TGTGCCAGCAGTTCCGGAGAGTCCTCCTACGAGCAGTACTTC,CASSSGESSYEQYF
NA,TRBJ1-1,NA,TRBV6-1,TGTGCCAGCAGTCAGAGGGCACCATACACTGAAGCTTTCTTT,CASSQRAPYTEAFF
few,TRBJ1-2,NA,TRBV7-2,TGTGCCAGCAGCTCTTATAGGACGGGAGTGGATGGCTACACCTTC,CASSSYRTGVDGYTF
many,TRBJ1-5,NA,TRBV12-3/TRBV12-4,TGTGCCAGCAGTTTAGGGTCGGGAAGCAATCAGCCCCAGCATTTT,CASSLGSGSNQPQHF
many,TRBJ2-4,NA,TRBV7-9,TGTGCCAGCAGCTCCCCGGGACAACTACAAAACATTCAGTACTTC,CASSSPGQLQNIQYF
few,TRBJ1-5,NA,TRBV6-2/TRBV6-3,TGTGCCAGCAGTTATGAGTTCAATCAGCCCCAGCATTTT,CASSYEFNQPQHF
NA,TRBJ1-4,TRBD1,TRBV7-2,TGTGCCAGCAGCCCCGGGACAGGGGGCTATGCTAATGAAAAACTGTTTTTT,CASSPGTGGYANEKLFF
few,TRBJ1-1,TRBD1,TRBV27,TGTGCCAGCACATCCCTAGGGACAGGGGGCCCCTTGAACACTGAAGCTTTCTTT,CASTSLGTGGPLNTEAFF
NA,TRBJ1-2,TRBD1,TRBV12-3/TRBV12-4,TGTGCCAGCAGTTTGGAGACAGGGGGACCCTATGGCTACACCTTC,CASSLETGGPYGYTF
few,TRBJ1-1,NA,TRBV12-3/TRBV12-4,TGTGCCAGCAGTTTACGGGGGGCGCTTAATGAAGCTTTCTTT,CASSLRGALNEAFF
NA,TRBJ1-1,NA,TRBV7-9,TGTGCCAGCAGTACAGGGAGCACTGAAGCTTTCTTT,CASSTGSTEAFF
NA,TRBJ1-5,NA,TRBV27,TGTGCCAGTAGGGGGACGGGCAATCAGCCCCAGCATTTT,CASRGTGNQPQHF
few,TRBJ2-3,NA,TRBV12-5,TGTGCTAGTGGGGGAGGGGGACTACGCACGCAGTATTTT,CASGGGGLRTQYF
few,TRBJ2-7,NA,TRBV6-1,TGTGCCAGCAGTGACGGACCGGTCTACGAGCAGTACTTC,CASSDGPVYEQYF